Listed below are T cell receptor beta chains from one sample, sequenced in a study of human T cells and chemical hapten exposure. TCRdb reprocessed the RACE reads with MiXCR, giving one entry per CDR3 protein. The table has 50,000 or so distinct CDR3 sequences, about 10% seen once. Source: whole blood, taken in connection with sensitization to the hapten diphenylcyclopropenone (DPC). The receptor set was obtained from a woman in her 40s with alopecia areata. Some clones in this sample may be carry-over from other donors' samples. CDR3s include the opening cysteine and the closing phenylalanine or tryptophan. The D gene is left open where the match is weak. The listing skips clone size in some rows; elsewhere it reads once, few, many or a size class.

>NA|TRBV12-3/TRBV12-4|NA|TRBJ1-6
CASSLGINSPLHF
TGTGCCAGCAGCTTAGGGATTAATTCACCCCTCCACTTT
>TRBD2|TRBV9|few|TRBJ2-1
CASSDSGGLYNEQFF
TGTGCCAGCAGCGACAGCGGGGGGCTTTACAATGAGCAGTTCTTC
>TRBD2|TRBV7-9|few|TRBJ2-1
CASSGTSGESYNEQFF
TGTGCCAGCAGCGGGACTAGCGGGGAGTCCTACAATGAGCAGTTCTTC
>TRBD2|TRBV7-3|NA|TRBJ2-3
CASSSGAGGTDTQYF
TGTGCCAGCAGCTCTGGGGCGGGGGGCACAGATACGCAGTATTTT
>TRBD1|TRBV2|many|TRBJ1-2
CASRPSGGDGYTF
TGTGCCAGCAGGCCCTCAGGGGGCGATGGCTACACCTTC
>TRBD2|TRBV20-1|NA|TRBJ2-5
CSARSLTSGEQETQYF
TGCAGTGCTAGATCCCTGACTAGCGGGGAACAAGAGACCCAGTACTTC
>NA|TRBV29-1|NA|TRBJ2-2
CSVAPGRGSTGELFF
TGCAGCGTTGCGCCAGGGCGCGGGTCTACCGGGGAGCTGTTTTTT
>NA|TRBV4-1|few|TRBJ1-3
CASGGGSGNTIYF
TGCGCCAGCGGGGGAGGCTCTGGAAACACCATATATTTT
>TRBD1|TRBV30|NA|TRBJ1-2
CAWSTDRGYGYTF
TGTGCCTGGAGCACGGACAGGGGCTATGGCTACACCTTC
>NA|TRBV12-5|NA|TRBJ2-5
CASGSPRGQLQETQYF
TGTGCTAGTGGTTCCCCCCGCGGACAACTACAAGAGACCCAGTACTTC
>NA|TRBV12-3/TRBV12-4|NA|TRBJ1-1
CASSEWQGSRAFF
TGTGCCAGCAGTGAGTGGCAGGGAAGTAGGGCTTTCTTT
>NA|TRBV6-6|NA|TRBJ1-3
CASRNTGAAGNSGNTIYF
TGTGCCAGCAGAAATACCGGGGCGGCAGGAAACTCTGGAAACACCATATATTTT
>NA|TRBV19|few|TRBJ2-7
CASSIGPTLYEQYF
TGTGCCAGTAGTATCGGACCGACTCTCTACGAGCAGTACTTC
>NA|TRBV12-3/TRBV12-4|NA|TRBJ1-2
CASSLGGQPPYGYTF
TGTGCCAGCAGTTTAGGGGGTCAACCCCCCTATGGCTACACCTTC
>TRBD1|TRBV6-6|NA|TRBJ2-1
CASSYPPGQGRNEQFF
TGTGCCAGCAGTTACCCCCCCGGACAGGGACGCAATGAGCAGTTCTTC
>NA|TRBV12-3/TRBV12-4|few|TRBJ1-1
CASSPGTPEVNTEAFF
TGTGCCAGCAGTCCCGGGACGCCCGAAGTGAACACTGAAGCTTTCTTT
>NA|TRBV18|few|TRBJ1-1
CASSPAAMNTEAFF
TGTGCCAGCTCACCCGCGGCGATGAACACTGAAGCTTTCTTT
>TRBD1|TRBV2|few|TRBJ2-3
CASRHRGSTDTQYF
TGTGCCAGCAGACACAGGGGGAGCACAGATACGCAGTATTTT
>NA|TRBV3-1|few|TRBJ2-7
CASSPLGAYEQYF
TGTGCCAGCAGCCCCTTGGGGGCCTACGAGCAGTACTTC
>TRBD2|TRBV5-6|few|TRBJ2-5
CASSQAGSVETQYF
TGTGCCAGCAGCCAAGCGGGGTCGGTGGAGACCCAGTACTTC
>NA|TRBV5-1|many|TRBJ2-7
CASSLTGYYEQYF
TGCGCCAGCAGCTTGACAGGGTACTACGAGCAGTACTTC
>TRBD1|TRBV20-1|few|TRBJ2-5
CSAPGTGGFEETQYF
TGCAGTGCGCCTGGGACAGGGGGCTTCGAAGAGACCCAGTACTTC